Listed here is a single T cell receptor beta chain. Germline V gene sequence: CDR1 KGHSH, CDR2 LQKENI. The CDR3 runs 14 residues. V lost 4 bases and J lost 1, with 8 bases in between. The entry originates in a study of blood T cell repertoires in COVID-19. The overall study: There were acute and convalescent COVID-19 samples, and they came from the United States, Italy and Spain. From T cells, B-cell-depleted T cells, or PBMCs came the material, which was cDNA or gDNA.

In the original workflow: Nucleated cell counts were estimated from reference gene primer amplification. The table came from immunoSEQ multiplex PCR; TCRdb's copy has only in-frame clones and leaves some out. V, J and clone size reflect that table, while D and trimming were determined from the DNA. The profile shows 87,000 or so clones, around nine tenths of them singletons. This chain uses TRBV18 with TRBJ1-5; D unresolved. This clonotype originated in an elderly man with acute or convalescent COVID-19. Sample: peripheral blood. The CDR3 is CASSLSESNQPQHF. DNA for the CDR3: TGTGCCAGCTCACTTAGTGAGAGCAATCAGCCCCAGCATTTT.